What follows are 13 T cell receptor beta chains derived from one specimen sequenced in a study of T cell repertoires in cytomegalovirus infection. TCRdb redid the calling of the reads with MiXCR, one entry per CDR3 protein. This sample has about 680,000 distinct CDR3 sequences; 20% to 25% occur once, and the top ten carry roughly 8%. Sequencing used CD8+ T cells from PBMCs. All receptors derive from a human donor in good health (CMV status not recorded). Some clones in this sample may be carry-over from other donors' samples.

The V gene is TRBV14, the J gene TRBJ2-3; D is unresolved. Between the trimmed V and J ends, which lost 0 bases and 0 bases, there was a span of 22 bases. CDR1 is SGHDN, CDR2 FVKESK, per germline. The CDR3 is 20 residues long. CDR3 nucleotides: TGTGCCAGCAGCCAAGATGGGGTCTCCTTTCCTTTTTCTAGCACAGATACGCAGTATTTT. It yields the protein CASSQDGVSFPFSSTDTQYF.

The chain is built from TRBV4-1 and TRBJ1-1; TRBD1 matches at 7 bases. Germline CDR1 and CDR2: MGHRA and YSYEKL. The CDR3 is 15 residues long. Trimming removed 5 bases from V and 4 bases from J; junction bases left unmatched: 10. CDR3: CASSDSTTGTTEAFF. The CDR3 DNA reads TGCGCCAGCAGCGATTCGACGACAGGGACCACTGAAGCTTTCTTT.

The CDR3 DNA reads as TGTGCCAGCAAGTCGGGACAGGGCAGCTCACCCCTCCACTTT. Protein sequence: CASKSGQGSSPLHF. This chain links TRBV27 with TRBJ1-6; TRBD1 agrees at 9 bases. J was trimmed by 10 bases and V by 7 bases; bases with no gene match: 8. The CDR3 length is 14 residues. CDR1 and CDR2 from the germline V gene are MNHEY and SMNVEV (reference sequence).

This CDR3 reads CASSGGGIPPSTDTQYF. DNA of the CDR3: TGTGCCAGCAGCGGGGGCGGGATACCTCCGAGCACAGATACGCAGTATTTT. This chain joins TRBV28 and TRBJ2-3; D may be TRBD1 or TRBD2 (6 bases each). V was pared by 6 bases and J by 0 bases, with 19 bases between. The CDR3 has 17 residues. Germline values: CDR1 MDHEN, CDR2 SYDVKM.

The rearrangement uses TRBV6-4 and TRBJ1-5; TRBD1 might be the D (5 bases). Between the trimmed V and J ends, which lost 7 bases and 2 bases, there was a span of 12 bases. CDR1 and CDR2 (germline): MRHNA, SNTAGT. The CDR3 runs to 14 residues. CDR3 sequence (DNA): TGTGCCAGCACCAGTCGGGGGGGCAATCAGCCCCAGCATTTT. Translated, it gives CASTSRGGNQPQHF.

This clonotype has a count of ten or more. V and J are TRBV25-1 and TRBJ1-4, with TRBD1 as a possible D gene (6 bases). Trimming took off 11 bases at V and 8 bases at J, with 12 bases between the two ends. Germline V CDR1 and CDR2: MGHDK, SYGVNS. CDR3 length: 11 amino acids. The CDR3 reads CAARGGEKLFF. Written as DNA, the CDR3 is TGTGCCGCCAGGGGAGGCGAAAAACTGTTTTTT.

The J gene is TRBJ1-5, the V gene TRBV29-1, with unresolved D. The V gene lost 3 bases and the J gene lost 7 bases, with 13 bases spanning the gap. CDR1 SQVTM and CDR2 ANQGSEA come from the germline V gene. The CDR3 loop spans 13 amino acids. The DNA for the CDR3 is TGCAGCGTTGATTTGGGCTCCGGGCAGCCCCAGCATTTT. Translation gives CSVDLGSGQPQHF.

The chain recombines TRBV29-1 with TRBJ2-3; D perhaps matches TRBD2 (6 bases). Trimming took 0 bases from V and 2 from J, leaving 18 bases between them. The V gene's germline CDR1 is SQVTM and CDR2 ANQGSEA. The CDR3 consists of 17 residues. CDR3 sequence reads: CSVEDGGGREVTDTQYF. The DNA of the CDR3 is TGCAGCGTTGAAGACGGTGGAGGGCGAGAGGTCACAGATACGCAGTATTTT.

V and J are TRBV6-2 or TRBV6-3 and TRBJ2-7; a possible D gene is TRBD2 (6 bases). Trimming removed 0 bases from V and 4 bases from J, with 13 bases in between. The CDR3 extends over 15 amino acids. The germline gives CDR1 MNHEY, CDR2 SVGEGT. CDR3 region: CASSYSVGAGYEQYV. CDR3 sequence (DNA): TGTGCCAGCAGTTACTCGGTCGGGGCGGGATACGAGCAGTACGTC.

The V gene is TRBV6-2 or TRBV6-3, the J gene TRBJ1-5; 9 bases match TRBD1. Per germline, CDR1 MNHEY and CDR2 SVGEGT. The V and J ends lost 1 base and 5 bases, in that order; junction bases with no gene match: 6. The CDR3 is 16 amino acids. CDR3 residues: CASSYLPGQGHQPQHF. CDR3 nucleotide sequence: TGTGCCAGCAGTTACTTACCGGGACAGGGACATCAGCCCCAGCATTTT.

A note on this clonotype: This may arise from a read error, as a much more abundant clone is one base away. The chain has TRBV2 and TRBJ1-6, with D unclear. CDR1 and CDR2 (germline): SNHLY, FYNNEI. The CDR3 totals 11 residues. CDR3 region: CVSGDNSPLHF. The DNA of the CDR3 is TGTGTCAGCGGGGATAATTCACCCCTCCACTTT.

This clonotype was detected a few times. The chain uses TRBV29-1 and TRBJ1-1; TRBD1 agrees at 7 bases. Germline CDR1 SQVTM, CDR2 ANQGSEA. The CDR3 is 11 residues long. With V trimmed by 6 bases and J by 11 bases, 9 bases remained unmatched. The CDR3 here is CSVWTGQGAFF. In nucleotides, the CDR3 is TGCAGCGTCTGGACAGGCCAAGGGGCTTTCTTT.

This clonotype appeared a single time. This chain uses TRBV4-1 with TRBJ1-3; D call uncertain. The germline V gene has CDR1 MGHRA and CDR2 YSYEKL. This CDR3 spans 16 amino acids. Trimming cost V 4 bases and J 8 bases, with 21 bases left between them. The chain's CDR3 is CASSPPQISPRDTIYF. CDR3 nucleotides: TGCGCCAGCAGCCCACCTCAGATATCTCCAAGAGACACCATATATTTT.